This T cell receptor beta chain derives from a study of T-cell reconstitution after alpha-beta-depleted transplantation in children. The table lists this clonotype with a few counts. Antigen unknown. The authors prepared the TCRbeta library with unique molecular identifiers. TCRdb analysed the PCR reads with MiXCR anew, one entry per CDR3 protein. The table includes about 60,000 distinct CDR3 sequences, about 40% detected once. Germline lookup yields CDR1 KGHDR and CDR2 SFDVKD. J lost 3 bases, V lost 4 bases, and 6 bases had no gene match. The CDR3 length is 15 residues. Regarding the study as a whole: Newly produced T cells mostly accounted for T-cell counts and diversity one year post-transplant. Several hundred expanded graft clones reportedly were the source of alpha-beta T cells about two months after transplant. Several patients had high TCRbeta diversity at day 60; it came from surviving recipient T cells and thymic progenitors.

This clonotype originated in a male patient younger than 18 who had a stem cell transplant for acute lymphoblastic leukemia, so the T cells may come from the graft donor. Sample: PBMCs, mostly from graft donor cells, taken 360 days after TCRalphabeta/CD19-depleted stem cell transplant. The chain joins TRBV24-1 to TRBJ2-7, with 9 bases fitting TRBD2. CDR3 sequence: CATSDEAGGIYEQYF. The CDR3 nucleotides are TGTGCCACCAGTGACGAAGCGGGAGGAATCTACGAGCAGTACTTC.